The 22 T cell receptor beta chains presented below share a single source sample, sequenced in a study of T cells in women clearing cervical HPV infection (dated by TCRdb to between 2018 and 2020). Receptor amplification or capture employed the immunoSEQ multiplex PCR assay. Sourced from immuneACCESS, this table was stored by TCRdb with only in-frame sequences that have V and J called. A share of the clones is absent; for the studies checked, an unresolved V gene accounts for under half, and the remainder has no known explanation. This specimen's table enumerates 44,000 or so clones. More than 0.8% of the sample goes to the ten largest clones. The sample comprised blood buffy coat. The receptors here all came from a woman aged 18 to 75 with a cervical HPV16 infection that either progressed to CIN3+ or cleared (not recorded which).

Worth noting for this clone: The read comes to an end 3 residues before the CDR3 does, leaving the germline J gene to fill in the end. The V call is TRBV14, the J call TRBJ1-2, with TRBD1 identical over 8 bases. The CDR3 contains 18 residues. The V gene's germline CDR1 is SGHDN and CDR2 FVKESK. Trimming cost V 1 base and J 2 bases; bases outside gene matches: 12. The CDR3 DNA, read in part, is TGTGCCAGCAGCCAAGTTTGGGACAGGTCTCTTCCAAACTATGGC. Its translation is CASSQVWDRSLPNYG. The entire CDR3 protein is CASSQVWDRSLPNYGYTF. Complete variable domain (other parts from reference TRBV14 and TRBJ1-2): EAGVTQFPSHSVIEKGQTVTLRCDPISGHDNLYWYRRVMGKEIKFLLHFVKESKQDESGMPNNRFLAERTGGTYSTLKVQPAELEDSGVYFCASSQVWDRSLPNYGYTFGSGTRLTVV.

Details on this clone: The read terminates 3 residues ahead of where the CDR3 ends, so the germline J gene completes it. The chain has TRBV20-1 and TRBJ1-2; D may be TRBD1 (5 bases). This CDR3 is 13 amino acids long. V was cut by 5 bases and J by 0 bases, with 10 bases left in between. CDR1 DFQATT and CDR2 SNEGSKA come from the germline V gene (reference sequence). Here the CDR3 reads CSAPTASNYGYTF. Incomplete CDR3 DNA: TGCAGTGCTCCGACAGCCTCTAACTATGGC.

On this clone itself: With the read ending 3 residues before the CDR3 end, the germline J gene is used to fill in that end. This sequence joins TRBV7-6 and TRBJ2-2, with 7 bases fitting TRBD1. Germline V lookup: CDR1 SGHVS, CDR2 FNYEAQ. CDR3 length: 15 amino acids. CDR3 bases read: TGTGCCAGCAGCTTAGGAGGGGGCGGTTTTGAAAAG. This encodes CASSLGGGGFEK. The full CDR3 is CASSLGGGGFEKLFF.

Comments on this clone: The CDR3 end falls 3 residues outside the read, so it is completed with the germline J gene. V gene TRBV19 combines with J gene TRBJ1-2, with TRBD1 identical over 8 bases. The V gene's germline CDR1 is LNHDA and CDR2 SQIVND (reference sequence). This CDR3 contains 12 residues. Partial CDR3 DNA: TGTGCCAGCGCACAGGGGGTATTCGGC. Protein sequence: CASAQGVFG. The full CDR3 sequence reads CASAQGVFGYTF.

As to this clone: The read terminates 3 residues ahead of where the CDR3 ends, so the germline J gene completes it. The rearrangement links TRBV11-3 to TRBJ2-1; 7 positions match TRBD1. The CDR3 is 15 residues long. V lost 5 bases to trimming and J lost 0 bases; unmatched junction nucleotides: 4. Germline CDR1 is SGHNT and CDR2 is YENEEA. CDR3: CASSPTGVSYNEQFF. The CDR3 bases that were read are TGTGCCAGCAGCCCTACAGGGGTCTCCTACAATGAG. Drawing the rest from reference TRBV11-3 and TRBJ2-1, the complete variable domain is EAGVVQSPRYKIIEKKQPVAFWCNPISGHNTLYWYLQNLGQGPELLIRYENEEAVDDSQLPKDRFSAERLKGVDSTLKIQPAELGDSAVYLCASSPTGVSYNEQFFGPGTRLTVL.

Note on this clone: The missing CDR3 end, 3 residues past where the read stops, is filled in from the germline J gene. This chain connects TRBV5-4 to TRBJ2-1; 10 nucleotides match TRBD2. Per the germline V gene, CDR1 is SGHNT and CDR2 is YYREEE (reference sequence). CDR3 length: 14 amino acids. Trimming cost V 0 bases and J 9 bases; bases outside gene matches: 3. This chain's CDR3 is CASSLGVAGGEQFF. The covered CDR3 bases are TGTGCCAGCAGCTTGGGGGTAGCGGGGGGTGAG.

Partial CDR3 DNA: TGCAGTGCTAGAGATTTTAACCTACCCCCTTCCTACAATGAG. Amino acids: CSARDFNLPPSYNE. The CDR3 as a whole reads CSARDFNLPPSYNEQFF. This chain connects TRBV20-1 to TRBJ2-1; D unclear. The read is 3 residues too short to cover the CDR3 end, so that end is filled in from the germline J gene. The germline CDR1 and CDR2 sequences are DFQATT and SNEGSKA (reference sequence). The V end lost 0 bases, the J end lost 1 base, and 16 bases lay between the germline ends. The length of the CDR3 is 17 residues.

Worth noting for this clone: The read terminates 3 residues before the CDR3 end, so the remaining end is supplied by the germline J gene. V and J are TRBV19 and TRBJ1-2; D may be TRBD1 (5 bases). CDR1 is LNHDA and CDR2 is SQIVND in the germline V gene (reference sequence). The CDR3 runs 13 residues. The CDR3 bases that were read are TGTGCCAGTAGTATGAGGGGAGGGGTCGGC. Residues: CASSMRGGVG. In full, the CDR3 reads CASSMRGGVGYTF. The full variable domain, its missing parts supplied by reference TRBV19 and TRBJ1-2, is DGGITQSPKYLFRKEGQNVTLSCEQNLNHDAMYWYRQDPGQGLRLIYYSQIVNDFQKGDIAEGYSVSREKKESFPLTVTSAQKNPTAFYLCASSMRGGVGYTFGSGTRLTVV.

A note on this clone: The read gets to within 3 residues of the CDR3 end, and the germline J gene fills in the rest. The chain uses TRBV7-3 and TRBJ2-2, with 12 nucleotides matching TRBD1. Germline CDR1 is SGHTA and CDR2 is FQGTGA. The length of the CDR3 is 18 residues. The CDR3 here is CASSQRGQGALGANVLFF. The covered CDR3 bases are TGTGCCAGCAGCCAACGGGGACAGGGGGCGCTTGGGGCCAACGTG.

With respect to this clone: The read ends 3 residues shy of where the CDR3 ends; the end is completed using the germline J gene. The genes are TRBV11-2 and TRBJ1-2, with D perhaps matching TRBD1 (5 bases). V lost 1 base and J lost 7, with 16 bases in between. Germline V gives CDR1 SGHAT, CDR2 FQNNGV. This CDR3 is built from 15 residues. CDR3 bases read: TGTGCCAGCAGCTTAGTTGGCAGGGAGAAGCGTGGC. It codes for CASSLVGREKRG. The CDR3, in full, reads CASSLVGREKRGYTF.

Points on this clone: One end of the junction varies from germline; a read error may be responsible. The read terminates 3 residues ahead of where the CDR3 ends, so the germline J gene completes it. The chain recombines TRBV2 with TRBJ2-1, with D hard to call. The germline V gene encodes CDR1 SNHLY and CDR2 FYNNEI. The CDR3 is made up of 11 amino acids. CDR3 sequence reads: CATSIPNEQFF. The sequenced part of the CDR3 DNA is TGTGCCACCAGTATTCCTAATGAG.

To note about this clone: The CDR3 goes on 3 residues after the read ends, and that part is filled in from the germline J gene. The chain recombines TRBV4-2 with TRBJ2-7, with D possibly TRBD1 on 5 matching bases. Germline values: CDR1 LGHNA, CDR2 YNFKEQ. This CDR3 region has 18 residues. V was trimmed by 1 base and J by 2 bases, leaving 21 bases between them. CDR3 sequence reads: CASSQVDPPRHRTYEQYF. CDR3 DNA, as far as it was read: TGTGCCAGCAGCCAAGTAGATCCCCCGCGACACAGGACCTACGAG.

Comments on this clone: The CDR3 end is not reached by the read, which stops 3 residues before it; the germline J gene fills it in. V usage is TRBV19 and J usage is TRBJ2-2; 7 bases agree with TRBD1. J lost 5 bases, V lost 6 bases, and 3 bases had no gene match. This CDR3 contains 13 residues. The germline CDR1 and CDR2 sequences are LNHDA and SQIVND (reference sequence). CDR3 sequence: CASRTGPTGELFF. CDR3 DNA (partial): TGTGCCAGTAGGACAGGGCCTACCGGGGAG.

Regarding this clone: The read terminates 3 residues before the CDR3 end, so the remaining end is supplied by the germline J gene. The rearrangement links TRBV5-4 to TRBJ2-2, with 7 bases that match TRBD1. The germline V gene encodes CDR1 SGHNT and CDR2 YYREEE (reference sequence). The length of the CDR3 is 13 residues. Trimming removed 4 bases from V and 5 bases from J; junction bases left unmatched: 2. Incomplete CDR3 DNA: TGTGCCAGCAGCCGACAGGGAACCGGGGAG. This encodes CASSRQGTGE. The whole CDR3 sequence is CASSRQGTGELFF.

As to this clone: The read finishes 3 residues shy of the CDR3 end, and the germline J gene is used to complete it. V gene TRBV7-9 combines with J gene TRBJ2-5; 8 bases line up with TRBD2. The germline V gene has CDR1 SEHNR and CDR2 FQNEAQ (reference sequence). V lost 5 bases to trimming and J lost 7 bases; unmatched junction nucleotides: 12. The CDR3 has 15 amino acids. The CDR3 DNA, read in part, is TGTGCCAGCAGCACCGGGGGGGTGAGCGAGGGGACC. Translation gives CASSTGGVSEGT. In full, the CDR3 is CASSTGGVSEGTQYF.

The CDR3 loop is CSVEDRDRDGANVLFF. Incomplete CDR3 DNA: TGCAGCGTTGAAGATCGGGACAGGGATGGGGCCAACGTG. This sequence joins TRBV29-1 and TRBJ2-2; 9 bases agree with TRBD1. The CDR3 end falls 3 residues outside the read, so it is completed with the germline J gene. The germline V gene encodes CDR1 SQVTM and CDR2 ANQGSEA. The CDR3 contains 16 residues.

Regarding this clone: The read finishes 3 residues shy of the CDR3 end, and the germline J gene is used to complete it. The V and J genes are TRBV7-9 and TRBJ1-2; TRBD1 is a possible D gene (5 bases). From germline, CDR1 is SEHNR and CDR2 FQNEAQ (reference sequence). CDR3 length: 13 amino acids. The CDR3 DNA, read in part, is TGTGCCAGCAGCCGTAGGGGTTTCTACGAC. Protein product: CASSRRGFYD. The whole CDR3 protein is CASSRRGFYDYTF.

For this clone: Read sequence stops 3 residues before the CDR3 end, and the germline J gene provides the missing end. The rearrangement uses TRBV5-1 and TRBJ2-3; TRBD1 is a possible D gene (6 bases). Deletions cut 4 bases from V and 5 bases from J, with 17 bases between. The CDR3 is 15 residues long. Germline CDR1 is SGHRS and CDR2 is YFSETQ. Here the CDR3 reads CASSPARGSEDTQYF. The CDR3 bases that were read are TGCGCCAGCAGCCCAGCAAGGGGGTCGGAAGATACG.

Concerning this clone itself: The missing CDR3 end, 3 residues past where the read stops, is filled in from the germline J gene. This chain connects TRBV14 to TRBJ1-2; D is uncertain. The ends were cut back, 2 bases at V and 4 bases at J, with 11 bases in the middle. Germline loops: CDR1 SGHDN, CDR2 FVKESK. The CDR3 totals 14 residues. The chain's CDR3 is CASSQSKPTYGYTF. Incomplete CDR3 DNA: TGTGCCAGCAGCCAATCTAAGCCAACCTATGGC.

Note on this clone: The CDR3 is cut off 3 residues early in the read; its end comes from the germline J gene. V usage is TRBV19 and J usage is TRBJ2-2; 7 bases are shared with TRBD1. Germline V gives CDR1 LNHDA, CDR2 SQIVND (reference sequence). The CDR3 has 13 residues. The CDR3: CAATGQSREKLFF. The sequenced CDR3 bases are TGTGCCGCCACGGGACAGTCGCGTGAAAAG.

On this clone itself: The read terminates 3 residues before the CDR3 end, so the remaining end is supplied by the germline J gene. This chain uses TRBV9 with TRBJ1-2; 7 bases are a match to TRBD1. The ends lost 6 bases at V and 5 bases at J; junction bases unmatched: 7. This CDR3 is 13 amino acids long. The germline gives CDR1 SGDLS, CDR2 YYNGEE. The CDR3 DNA, read in part, is TGTGCCAGCACCCAGGGGGATATTTATGGC. Translated: CASTQGDIYG. The entire CDR3 protein reads CASTQGDIYGYTF.

About this clone: Sequencing ends 3 residues short of the CDR3 end; the germline J gene provides the rest. The chain uses TRBV11-2 and TRBJ2-5; unclear D gene. This CDR3 contains 14 residues. Deletions cut 5 bases from V and 1 base from J, with 11 bases between. CDR1 and CDR2 (germline): SGHAT, FQNNGV. CDR3 DNA (partial): TGTGCCAGCAGCCCTCCCAACGGCCAAGAGACC. It translates to CASSPPNGQET. The entire CDR3 protein reads CASSPPNGQETQYF.